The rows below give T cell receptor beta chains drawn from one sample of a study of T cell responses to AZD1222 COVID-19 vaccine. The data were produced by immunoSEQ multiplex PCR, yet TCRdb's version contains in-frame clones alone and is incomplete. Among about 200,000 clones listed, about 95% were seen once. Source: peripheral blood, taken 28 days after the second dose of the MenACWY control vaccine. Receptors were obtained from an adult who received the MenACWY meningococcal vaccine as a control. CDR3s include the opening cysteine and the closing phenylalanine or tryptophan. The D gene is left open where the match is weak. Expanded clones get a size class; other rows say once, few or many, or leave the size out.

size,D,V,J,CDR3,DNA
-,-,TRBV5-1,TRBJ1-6,CASSLGQQNYNSPLHF,TGCGCCAGCAGCTTGGGACAGCAAAACTATAATTCACCCCTCCACTTT
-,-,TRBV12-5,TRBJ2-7,CASGLAPLEHEQYF,TGTGCTAGTGGTTTGGCCCCACTAGAGCACGAGCAGTACTTC
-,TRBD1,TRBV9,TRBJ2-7,CASSTTGGMRDEQYF,TGTGCCAGCAGCACCACAGGGGGCATGAGGGACGAGCAGTACTTC
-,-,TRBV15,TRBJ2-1,CATTLRRDPYNEQFF,TGTGCCACCACCCTCAGGCGGGACCCCTACAATGAGCAGTTCTTC
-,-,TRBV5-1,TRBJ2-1,CASSLVGAMGLNEQFF,TGCGCCAGCAGCTTGGTAGGGGCCATGGGTTTGAATGAGCAGTTCTTC
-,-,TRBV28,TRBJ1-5,CASSLQQAQHF,TGTGCCAGCAGTTTACAGCAGGCCCAGCATTTT
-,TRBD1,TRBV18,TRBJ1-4,CASSPPESNQGAITNEKLFF,TGTGCCAGCTCACCACCGGAATCTAACCAGGGGGCTATAACTAATGAAAAACTGTTTTTT
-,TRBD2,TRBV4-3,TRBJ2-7,CASSQGRAGGYEQYF,TGCGCCAGCAGCCAAGGGCGAGCGGGGGGTTACGAGCAGTACTTC
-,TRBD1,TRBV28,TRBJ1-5,CASSIPGTVRNQPQHF,TGTGCCAGCAGTATTCCCGGGACAGTTCGCAATCAGCCCCAGCATTTT
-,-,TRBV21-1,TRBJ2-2,CASSSGFGRLNTGELFF,TGTGCCAGCAGCAGTGGGTTCGGGAGACTGAACACCGGGGAGCTGTTTTTT
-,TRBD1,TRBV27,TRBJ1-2,CASSEQGAVRGYTF,TGTGCCAGCAGTGAGCAGGGGGCGGTGCGAGGCTACACCTTC
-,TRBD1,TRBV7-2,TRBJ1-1,CASSLSRDRVKAFF,TGTGCCAGCAGCTTAAGCCGGGACAGAGTTAAAGCTTTCTTT
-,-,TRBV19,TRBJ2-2,CASTPAGRTNTGELFF,TGTGCCAGTACCCCTGCCGGTAGAACGAACACCGGGGAGCTGTTTTTT
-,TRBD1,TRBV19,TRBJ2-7,CASSMSSIGTAFLSYEQYF,TGTGCCAGTAGTATGTCATCTATCGGGACAGCTTTTTTGTCCTACGAGCAGTACTTC
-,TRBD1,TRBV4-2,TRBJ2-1,CASSQEDRGDNEQFF,TGTGCCAGCAGCCAAGAGGACAGGGGAGACAATGAGCAGTTCTTC
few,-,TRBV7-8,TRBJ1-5,CASSLVGGNQPQHF,TGTGCCAGCAGCTTAGTAGGAGGGAATCAGCCCCAGCATTTT
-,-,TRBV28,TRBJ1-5,CASTPSDNQPQHF,TGTGCCAGCACCCCGTCGGACAATCAGCCCCAGCATTTT
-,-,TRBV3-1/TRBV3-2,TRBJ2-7,CASSQDVNWGGEQYF,TGTGCCAGCAGCCAAGATGTAAATTGGGGTGGCGAGCAGTACTTC
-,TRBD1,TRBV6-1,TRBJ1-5,CASRLTGTLPDLHF,TGTGCCAGCAGATTGACAGGGACACTTCCCGACCTCCATTTT
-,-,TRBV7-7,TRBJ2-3,CASSSAGRTDTQYF,TGTGCTAGCAGCTCCGCCGGCCGCACAGATACGCAGTATTTT
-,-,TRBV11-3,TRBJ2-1,CASSPQGREQFF,TGTGCCAGCAGCCCTCAAGGTCGAGAGCAGTTCTTC
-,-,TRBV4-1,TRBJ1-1,CASSRDLSTAFF,TGCGCCAGCAGCCGGGACCTTTCGACAGCTTTCTTT
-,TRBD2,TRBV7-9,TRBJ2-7,CASSIPVGGIHEQYF,TGTGCCAGCAGCATACCGGTGGGAGGGATCCACGAGCAGTACTTC
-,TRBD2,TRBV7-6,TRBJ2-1,CASTTLAGVINEQFF,TGTGCCAGCACCACCCTAGCGGGGGTGATCAATGAGCAGTTCTTC
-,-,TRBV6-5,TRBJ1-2,CASSTLETYGYTF,TGTGCCAGCAGTACTCTCGAAACCTATGGCTACACCTTC
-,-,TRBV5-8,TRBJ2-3,CASSLGQGNTDTQYF,TGTGCCAGCAGCTTGGGGCAGGGAAACACAGATACGCAGTATTTT
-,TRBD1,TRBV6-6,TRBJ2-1,CASSYSGQGLGEQFF,TGTGCCAGCAGTTACTCGGGACAGGGTCTCGGTGAGCAGTTCTTC
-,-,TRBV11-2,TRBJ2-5,CASSLDWGVIKTQYF,TGTGCCAGCAGCTTAGACTGGGGGGTGATAAAGACCCAGTACTTC
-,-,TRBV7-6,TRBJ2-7,CASSFPVGTDSYEQYF,TGTGCCAGCAGCTTCCCCGTTGGGACGGACTCCTACGAGCAGTACTTC
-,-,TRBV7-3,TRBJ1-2,CASSLKSNSGYTF,TGTGCCAGCAGCTTAAAAAGTAACAGTGGCTACACCTTC
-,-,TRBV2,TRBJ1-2,CASTPDFEKDYGYTF,TGTGCCAGCACCCCGGATTTTGAAAAGGACTATGGCTACACCTTC
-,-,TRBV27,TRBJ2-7,CASSFAASYEQYF,TGTGCCAGCAGTTTTGCTGCGTCCTACGAGCAGTACTTC
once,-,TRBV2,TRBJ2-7,CASSRSIYSDEQYF,TGTGCCAGCAGCAGATCAATTTACTCAGACGAGCAGTACTTC